Presented here are 5 T cell receptor beta chains from one specimen sequenced in a study of T-cell reconstitution after alpha-beta-depleted transplantation in children. Unique molecular identifiers tagged the TCRbeta library. TCRdb re-called the PCR reads through MiXCR, storing one row per CDR3 protein. This sample yields approximately 420,000 distinct CDR3 sequences, of which 11% are seen a single time; 4.5% to 7% belongs to the top ten. Sequencing used PBMCs from the stem cell graft donor, obtained from the stem cell graft. Source of these receptors: a human donor who donated a stem cell graft to a child with acute myeloid leukemia.

The CDR3 loop reads CSSGASGSSRYGEQFF. CDR3 in DNA: TGCAGTTCAGGGGCTAGCGGGAGTTCCAGGTACGGTGAGCAGTTCTTC. V usage is TRBV20-1 and J usage is TRBJ2-1, with 10 bases lining up with TRBD2. With 8 bases clipped from V and 9 bases from J, the junction kept 19 bases outside the gene matches. Germline CDR1 is DFQATT and CDR2 is SNEGSKA (reference sequence). The CDR3 covers 16 residues.

This clonotype has a count of ten or more. V usage is TRBV3-1 and J usage is TRBJ2-2; D is unresolved. The CDR3 covers 17 residues. V was cut by 2 bases and J by 6 bases, with 19 bases left in between. Germline values: CDR1 LGHDT, CDR2 YNNKEL (reference sequence). For the CDR3, the DNA is TGTGCCAGCAGCCAAAACCCAGCCCTACAGTGGTCCGGGGAGCTGTTTTTT. Protein: CASSQNPALQWSGELFF.

In nucleotides, the CDR3 is TGTGCCAGCATCAAAGGAGGGACTAGCGGGAGGAATGAGCAGTTCTTC. It specifies CASIKGGTSGRNEQFF. The chain uses TRBV6-1 and TRBJ2-1; TRBD2 agrees at 15 bases. V lost 7 bases and J lost 7; bases outside the gene matches: 8. The CDR3 loop spans 16 amino acids. Germline loops: CDR1 MNHNS, CDR2 SASEGT.

The table lists this clonotype with many counts. This chain connects TRBV14 to TRBJ2-1, with 10 positions matching TRBD1. V lost 1 base, J lost 2 bases, and 2 bases stayed unmatched. Germline loops: CDR1 SGHDN, CDR2 FVKESK. This CDR3 has 16 residues. CDR3 nucleotides: TGTGCCAGCAGCCAAGTGACAGGGGGCCCCTACAATGAGCAGTTCTTC. It specifies CASSQVTGGPYNEQFF. Looking up the rest from reference TRBV14 and TRBJ2-1 gives the full variable domain: EAGVTQFPSHSVIEKGQTVTLRCDPISGHDNLYWYRRVMGKEIKFLLHFVKESKQDESGMPNNRFLAERTGGTYSTLKVQPAELEDSGVYFCASSQVTGGPYNEQFFGPGTRLTVL.

V and J are TRBV3-1 and TRBJ2-5, with TRBD2 matching 10 bases. The CDR3 loop spans 20 amino acids. Trimming took 1 base from V and 2 from J; bases not matched to a gene: 16. Germline V CDR1 and CDR2: LGHDT, YNNKEL (reference sequence). The CDR3 is CASSQGDSGGYLTVQETQYF. In DNA form, the CDR3 reads TGTGCCAGCAGCCAAGGCGATAGCGGGGGGTACTTGACCGTACAAGAGACCCAGTACTTC.